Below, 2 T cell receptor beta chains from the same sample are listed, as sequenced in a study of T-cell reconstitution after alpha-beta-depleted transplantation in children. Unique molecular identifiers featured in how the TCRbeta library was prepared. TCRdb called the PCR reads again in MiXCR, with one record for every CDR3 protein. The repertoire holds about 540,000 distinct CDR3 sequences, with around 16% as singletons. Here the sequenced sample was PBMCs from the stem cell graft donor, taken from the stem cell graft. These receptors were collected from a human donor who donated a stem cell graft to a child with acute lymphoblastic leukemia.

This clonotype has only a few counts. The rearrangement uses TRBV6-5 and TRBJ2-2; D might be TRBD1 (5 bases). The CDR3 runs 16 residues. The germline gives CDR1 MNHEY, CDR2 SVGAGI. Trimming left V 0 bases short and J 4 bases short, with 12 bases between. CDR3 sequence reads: CASSYSYRRSTGELFF. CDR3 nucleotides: TGTGCCAGCAGTTACTCGTACAGGAGAAGCACCGGGGAGCTGTTTTTT.

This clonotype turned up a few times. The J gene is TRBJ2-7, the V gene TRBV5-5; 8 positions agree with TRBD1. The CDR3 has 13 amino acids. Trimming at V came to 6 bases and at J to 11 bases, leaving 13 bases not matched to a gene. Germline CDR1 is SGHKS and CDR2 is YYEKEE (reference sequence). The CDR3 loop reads CASTRQGTEKEYF. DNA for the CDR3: TGTGCCAGCACCAGACAGGGGACGGAAAAGGAGTACTTC.